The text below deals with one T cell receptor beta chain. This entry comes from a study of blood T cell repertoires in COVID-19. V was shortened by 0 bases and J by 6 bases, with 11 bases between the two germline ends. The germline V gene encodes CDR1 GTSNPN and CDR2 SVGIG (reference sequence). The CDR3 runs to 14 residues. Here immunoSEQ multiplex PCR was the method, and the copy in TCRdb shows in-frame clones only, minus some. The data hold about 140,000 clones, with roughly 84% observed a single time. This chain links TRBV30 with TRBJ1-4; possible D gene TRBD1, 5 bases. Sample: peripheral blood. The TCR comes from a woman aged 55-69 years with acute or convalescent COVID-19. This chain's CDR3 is CAWSVASGDEKLFF. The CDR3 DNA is TGTGCCTGGAGTGTTGCTTCGGGGGATGAAAAACTGTTTTTT.